This is a list of T cell receptor beta chains from one sample in a study of T cell responses to AZD1222 COVID-19 vaccine. Sequencing was performed with immunoSEQ multiplex PCR; in TCRdb, only in-frame clones are kept and a portion is missing. This table has around 100,000 clones, approximately 87% appearing once. The material sequenced was peripheral blood, taken on day 0 of AZD1222 vaccination. These receptors were collected from an adult in good health. Each CDR3 is given with its conserved first and last residue. The order of the fields is J gene, clone size, V gene, D gene, CDR3 protein, CDR3 DNA. The D gene is left open where the match is weak. Not all rows give a size; the values are once, few, many and, for expanded clones, a class.

J gene: TRBJ1-1
clone size: .
V gene: TRBV11-2
D gene: .
CDR3 protein: CASSLVRGNVNTEAFF
CDR3 DNA: TGTGCCAGCAGCTTGGTGAGGGGAAACGTGAACACTGAAGCTTTCTTT

J gene: TRBJ1-5
clone size: .
V gene: TRBV3-1/TRBV3-2
D gene: TRBD1
CDR3 protein: CASSQYLPGTVSNQPQHF
CDR3 DNA: TGTGCCAGCAGCCAATATTTGCCCGGGACAGTTAGCAATCAGCCCCAGCATTTT

J gene: TRBJ2-5
clone size: few
V gene: TRBV5-4
D gene: TRBD2
CDR3 protein: CASSLVAGGPGGTQYF
CDR3 DNA: TGTGCCAGCAGCTTGGTGGCGGGAGGGCCCGGGGGGACCCAGTACTTC

J gene: TRBJ1-1
clone size: .
V gene: TRBV5-1
D gene: .
CDR3 protein: CASSQLGGGNTEAFF
CDR3 DNA: TGCGCCAGCAGCCAATTGGGTGGAGGGAACACTGAAGCTTTCTTT

J gene: TRBJ2-3
clone size: .
V gene: TRBV27
D gene: .
CDR3 protein: CASSSSRPGALVQTQYF
CDR3 DNA: TGTGCCAGCAGTTCGTCACGACCGGGGGCTCTAGTTCAAACGCAGTATTTT

J gene: TRBJ1-3
clone size: .
V gene: TRBV2
D gene: TRBD1
CDR3 protein: CASSTRQGSSGNTIYF
CDR3 DNA: TGTGCCAGCAGTACCCGACAGGGTAGTTCTGGAAACACCATATATTTT

J gene: TRBJ2-3
clone size: .
V gene: TRBV6-4
D gene: .
CDR3 protein: CASSDSGRPTDTQYF
CDR3 DNA: TGTGCCAGCAGTGACTCCGGCAGACCCACAGATACGCAGTATTTT

J gene: TRBJ1-1
clone size: .
V gene: TRBV7-2
D gene: .
CDR3 protein: CASSLGRGNTEAFF
CDR3 DNA: TGTGCCAGCAGCTTGGGGAGGGGGAACACTGAAGCTTTCTTT

J gene: TRBJ2-1
clone size: .
V gene: TRBV29-1
D gene: TRBD2
CDR3 protein: CSSSSGTSSYNEQFF
CDR3 DNA: TGCAGCTCATCATCCGGGACTAGCTCCTACAATGAGCAGTTCTTC

J gene: TRBJ2-7
clone size: few
V gene: TRBV6-2/TRBV6-3
D gene: TRBD2
CDR3 protein: CASSSPGTSGSLQYF
CDR3 DNA: TGTGCCAGCAGCTCCCCCGGGACTAGCGGGAGTCTGCAGTACTTC

J gene: TRBJ2-2
clone size: .
V gene: TRBV9
D gene: .
CDR3 protein: CASSVDSSTNTGELFF
CDR3 DNA: TGTGCCAGCAGTGTGGACAGCTCTACGAACACCGGGGAGCTGTTTTTT

J gene: TRBJ1-2
clone size: .
V gene: TRBV10-3
D gene: TRBD1
CDR3 protein: CAISGQGERSSGYTF
CDR3 DNA: TGTGCCATCAGTGGACAGGGGGAAAGGTCTAGTGGCTACACCTTC

J gene: TRBJ1-1
clone size: .
V gene: TRBV3-1/TRBV3-2
D gene: TRBD1
CDR3 protein: CASSHDDRGEAFF
CDR3 DNA: TGTGCCAGCAGCCACGACGACAGGGGTGAAGCTTTCTTT

J gene: TRBJ1-1
clone size: .
V gene: TRBV4-3
D gene: .
CDR3 protein: CASSRDGNTEAFF
CDR3 DNA: TGCGCCAGCAGCCGAGACGGGAACACTGAAGCTTTCTTT

J gene: TRBJ2-2
clone size: once
V gene: TRBV5-1
D gene: .
CDR3 protein: CASSLALAGELFF
CDR3 DNA: TGCGCCAGCAGCTTGGCCTTGGCCGGGGAGCTGTTTTTT

J gene: TRBJ1-2
clone size: .
V gene: TRBV24-1
D gene: .
CDR3 protein: CATSDGANYGYTF
CDR3 DNA: TGTGCCACCAGTGATGGGGCTAACTATGGCTACACCTTC

J gene: TRBJ1-2
clone size: .
V gene: TRBV12-3/TRBV12-4
D gene: .
CDR3 protein: CASSLSGRDGYTF
CDR3 DNA: TGTGCCAGCAGTTTATCGGGGAGGGATGGCTACACCTTC

J gene: TRBJ1-1
clone size: .
V gene: TRBV7-9
D gene: .
CDR3 protein: CASHLFGEAFF
CDR3 DNA: TGTGCCAGCCATTTATTCGGTGAAGCTTTCTTT

J gene: TRBJ1-4
clone size: .
V gene: TRBV6-5
D gene: .
CDR3 protein: CASSPSGAEKLFF
CDR3 DNA: TGTGCCAGCAGTCCGAGTGGAGCCGAAAAACTGTTTTTT

J gene: TRBJ1-5
clone size: .
V gene: TRBV6-1
D gene: .
CDR3 protein: CASSEWTENSNQPQHF
CDR3 DNA: TGTGCCAGCAGTGAGTGGACAGAAAACAGCAATCAGCCCCAGCATTTT

J gene: TRBJ2-7
clone size: .
V gene: TRBV3-1/TRBV3-2
D gene: TRBD2
CDR3 protein: CASSQLAGGPYEQYF
CDR3 DNA: TGTGCCAGCAGCCAACTAGCGGGGGGGCCCTACGAGCAGTACTTC

J gene: TRBJ1-2
clone size: .
V gene: TRBV9
D gene: TRBD1
CDR3 protein: CASSGGRQGGYGYTF
CDR3 DNA: TGTGCCAGCAGCGGGGGGAGACAGGGTGGCTATGGCTACACCTTC

J gene: TRBJ1-1
clone size: .
V gene: TRBV7-2
D gene: .
CDR3 protein: CASSLSYSEAFF
CDR3 DNA: TGTGCCAGCAGTCTATCCTACAGTGAAGCTTTCTTT

J gene: TRBJ2-7
clone size: .
V gene: TRBV3-1/TRBV3-2
D gene: .
CDR3 protein: CASSLNPGTPRYEQYF
CDR3 DNA: TGTGCCAGCAGTCTAAACCCCGGGACACCTAGGTACGAGCAGTACTTC

J gene: TRBJ1-1
clone size: .
V gene: TRBV7-8
D gene: TRBD1
CDR3 protein: CASSYLYSTGENTEAFF
CDR3 DNA: TGTGCCAGCAGCTACCTATACTCGACAGGGGAGAACACTGAAGCTTTCTTT